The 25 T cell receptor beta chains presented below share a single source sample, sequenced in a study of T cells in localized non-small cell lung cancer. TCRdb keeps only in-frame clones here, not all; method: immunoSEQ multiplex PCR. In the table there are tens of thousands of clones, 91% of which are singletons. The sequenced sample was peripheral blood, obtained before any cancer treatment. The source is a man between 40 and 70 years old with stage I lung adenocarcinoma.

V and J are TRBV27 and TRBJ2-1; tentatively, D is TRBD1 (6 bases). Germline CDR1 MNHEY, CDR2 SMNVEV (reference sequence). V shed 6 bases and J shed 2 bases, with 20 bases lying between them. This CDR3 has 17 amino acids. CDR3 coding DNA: TGTGCCAGCAGGGTGGACAGTGCCAGGAGCGCCTACAATGAGCAGTTCTTC. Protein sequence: CASRVDSARSAYNEQFF.

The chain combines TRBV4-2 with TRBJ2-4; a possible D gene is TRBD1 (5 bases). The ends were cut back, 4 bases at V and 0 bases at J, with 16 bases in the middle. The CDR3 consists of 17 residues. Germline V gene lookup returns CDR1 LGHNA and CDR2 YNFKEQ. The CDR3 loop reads CASSPSGPQLAKNIQYF. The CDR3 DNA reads TGTGCCAGCAGCCCTTCAGGGCCTCAATTAGCCAAAAACATTCAGTACTTC.

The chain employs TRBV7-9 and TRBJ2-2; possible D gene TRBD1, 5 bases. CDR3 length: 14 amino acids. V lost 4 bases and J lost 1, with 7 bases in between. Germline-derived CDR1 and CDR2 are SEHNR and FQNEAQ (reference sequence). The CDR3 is CASSYDRNTGELFF. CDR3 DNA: TGTGCCAGCAGCTACGACAGGAACACCGGGGAGCTGTTTTTT.

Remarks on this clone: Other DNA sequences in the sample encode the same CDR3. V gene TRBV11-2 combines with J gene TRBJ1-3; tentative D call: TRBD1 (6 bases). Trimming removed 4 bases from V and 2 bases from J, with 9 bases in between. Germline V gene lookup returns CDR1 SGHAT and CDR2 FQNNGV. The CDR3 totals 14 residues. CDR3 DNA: TGTGCCAGCAGCTCGCAGGGGACTGGAAACACCATATATTTT. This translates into CASSSQGTGNTIYF.

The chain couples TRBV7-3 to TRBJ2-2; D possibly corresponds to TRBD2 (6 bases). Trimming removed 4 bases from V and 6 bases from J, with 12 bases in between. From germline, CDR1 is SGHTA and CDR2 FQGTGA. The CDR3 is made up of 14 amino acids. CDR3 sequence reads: CASSSSELPGELFF. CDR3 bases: TGTGCCAGCAGCTCTAGCGAACTGCCCGGGGAGCTGTTTTTT.

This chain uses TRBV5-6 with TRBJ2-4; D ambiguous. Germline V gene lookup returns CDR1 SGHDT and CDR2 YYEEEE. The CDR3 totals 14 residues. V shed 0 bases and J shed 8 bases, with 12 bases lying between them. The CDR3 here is CASSLGPASYIQYF. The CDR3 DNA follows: TGTGCCAGCAGCTTGGGGCCAGCGTCATACATTCAGTACTTC.

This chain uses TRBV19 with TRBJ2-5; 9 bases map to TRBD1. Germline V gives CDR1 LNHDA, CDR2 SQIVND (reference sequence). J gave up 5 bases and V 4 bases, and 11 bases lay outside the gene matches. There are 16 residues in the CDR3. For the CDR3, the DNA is TGTGCCAGTAGTAGAGGTGTACAGGGGGCTGGGGAGACCCAGTACTTC. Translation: CASSRGVQGAGETQYF.

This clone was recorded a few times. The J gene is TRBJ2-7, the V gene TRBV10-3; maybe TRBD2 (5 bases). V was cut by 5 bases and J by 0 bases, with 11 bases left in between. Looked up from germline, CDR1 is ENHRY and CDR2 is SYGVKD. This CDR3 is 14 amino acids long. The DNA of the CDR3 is TGTGCCATCAGTACTACTAGGAGCTCCTACGAGCAGTACTTC. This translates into CAISTTRSSYEQYF.

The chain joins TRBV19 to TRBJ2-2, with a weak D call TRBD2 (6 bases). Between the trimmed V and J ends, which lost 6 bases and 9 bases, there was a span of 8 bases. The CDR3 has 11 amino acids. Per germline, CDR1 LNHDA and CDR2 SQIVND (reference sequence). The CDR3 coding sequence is TGTGCCAGTAGAACTAGCAGGGAGCTGTTTTTT. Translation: CASRTSRELFF.

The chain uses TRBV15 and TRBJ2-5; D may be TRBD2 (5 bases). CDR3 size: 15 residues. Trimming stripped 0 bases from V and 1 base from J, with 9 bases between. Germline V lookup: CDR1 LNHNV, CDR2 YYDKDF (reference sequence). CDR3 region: CATSRDPGFQETQYF. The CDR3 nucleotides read TGTGCCACCAGCAGAGACCCGGGGTTCCAAGAGACCCAGTACTTC.

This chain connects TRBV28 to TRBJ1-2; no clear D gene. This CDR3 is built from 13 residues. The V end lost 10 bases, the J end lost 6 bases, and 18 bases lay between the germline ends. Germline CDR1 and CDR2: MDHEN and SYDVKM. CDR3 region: CAIPSNPFNGYTF. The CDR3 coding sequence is TGTGCCATCCCATCCAACCCCTTTAATGGCTACACCTTC.

The CDR3 here is CAWGGNSNQPQHF. The CDR3 DNA sequence: TGTGCCTGGGGGGGGAATAGCAATCAGCCCCAGCATTTT. V usage is TRBV30 and J usage is TRBJ1-5, with a tentative D call TRBD1 (5 bases). CDR1 and CDR2 (germline): GTSNPN, SVGIG (reference sequence). This CDR3 has 13 amino acids. Deletions cut 5 bases from V and 0 bases from J, with 8 bases between.

The chain's CDR3 is CASSKGTSSYNEQFF. The CDR3 DNA follows: TGTGCCAGCAGCAAAGGGACTTCCTCCTACAATGAGCAGTTCTTC. This chain joins TRBV7-3 and TRBJ2-1, with a weak D call TRBD2 (6 bases). The CDR3 sequence is 15 residues long. Deletions cut 5 bases from V and 0 bases from J, with 11 bases between. Germline V CDR1 and CDR2: SGHTA, FQGTGA.

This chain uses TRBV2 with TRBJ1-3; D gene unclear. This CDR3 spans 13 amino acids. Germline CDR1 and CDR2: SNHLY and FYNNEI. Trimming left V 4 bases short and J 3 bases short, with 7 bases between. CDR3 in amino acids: CASSGGNGNTIYF. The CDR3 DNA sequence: TGTGCCAGCAGTGGAGGAAATGGAAACACCATATATTTT.

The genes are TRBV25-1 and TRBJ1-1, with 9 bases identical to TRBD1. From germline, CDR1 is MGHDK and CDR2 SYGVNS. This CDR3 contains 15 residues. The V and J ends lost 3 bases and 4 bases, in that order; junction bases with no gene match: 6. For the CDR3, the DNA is TGTGCCAGCAGTGACGCCGGGACAGGGTCCACTGAAGCTTTCTTT. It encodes CASSDAGTGSTEAFF.

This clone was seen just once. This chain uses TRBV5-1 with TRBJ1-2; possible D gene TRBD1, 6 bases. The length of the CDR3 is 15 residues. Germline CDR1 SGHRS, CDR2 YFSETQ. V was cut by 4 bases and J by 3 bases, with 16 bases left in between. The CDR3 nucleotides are TGCGCCAGCAGCGTGGGACACAGTGGGGACTATGGCTACACCTTC. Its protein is CASSVGHSGDYGYTF.

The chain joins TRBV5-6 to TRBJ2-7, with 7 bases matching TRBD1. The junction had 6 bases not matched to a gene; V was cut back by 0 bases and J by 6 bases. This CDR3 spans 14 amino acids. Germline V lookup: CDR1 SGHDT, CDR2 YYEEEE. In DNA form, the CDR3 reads TGTGCCAGCAGCTTGGCGCAGGGGGTAGGCGAGCAGTACTTC. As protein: CASSLAQGVGEQYF.

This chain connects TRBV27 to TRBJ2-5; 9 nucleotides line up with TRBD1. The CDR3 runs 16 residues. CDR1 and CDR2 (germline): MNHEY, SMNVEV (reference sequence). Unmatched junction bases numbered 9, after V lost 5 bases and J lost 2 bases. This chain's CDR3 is CASSPLPGQGQETQYF. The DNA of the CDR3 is TGTGCCAGCAGTCCACTGCCGGGACAGGGACAAGAGACCCAGTACTTC.

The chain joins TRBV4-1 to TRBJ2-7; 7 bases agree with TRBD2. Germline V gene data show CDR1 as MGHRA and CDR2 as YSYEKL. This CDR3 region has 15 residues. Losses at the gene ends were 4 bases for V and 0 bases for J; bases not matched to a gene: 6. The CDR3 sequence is CASSPNSGFSYEQYF. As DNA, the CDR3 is TGCGCCAGCAGCCCAAATAGCGGGTTCTCCTACGAGCAGTACTTC.

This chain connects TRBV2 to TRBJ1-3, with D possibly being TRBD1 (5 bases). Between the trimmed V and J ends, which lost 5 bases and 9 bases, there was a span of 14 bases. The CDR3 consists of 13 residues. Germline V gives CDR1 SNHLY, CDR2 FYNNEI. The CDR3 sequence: CASSPGGGSTIYF. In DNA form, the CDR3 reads TGTGCCAGCAGTCCGGGTGGGGGGAGCACCATATATTTT.

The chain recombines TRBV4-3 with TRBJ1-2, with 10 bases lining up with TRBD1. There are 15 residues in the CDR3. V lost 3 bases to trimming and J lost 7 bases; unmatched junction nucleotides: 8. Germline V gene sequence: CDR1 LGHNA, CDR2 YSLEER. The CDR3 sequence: CASSHWTGGGGGYTF. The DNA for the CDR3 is TGCGCCAGCAGCCACTGGACAGGGGGAGGCGGTGGCTACACCTTC.

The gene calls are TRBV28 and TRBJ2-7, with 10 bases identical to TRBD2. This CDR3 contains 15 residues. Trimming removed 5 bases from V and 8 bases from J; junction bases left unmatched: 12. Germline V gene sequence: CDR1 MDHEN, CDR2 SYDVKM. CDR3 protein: CASSPGPLAGEQQYF. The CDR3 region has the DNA TGTGCCAGCAGTCCCGGGCCCCTAGCGGGAGAACAGCAGTACTTC.

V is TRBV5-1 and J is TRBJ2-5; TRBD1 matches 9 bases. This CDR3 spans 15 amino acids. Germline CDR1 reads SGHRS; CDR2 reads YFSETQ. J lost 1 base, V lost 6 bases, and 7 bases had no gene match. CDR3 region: CASMSGQGGQETQYF. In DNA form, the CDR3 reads TGCGCCAGCATGTCGGGACAGGGTGGCCAAGAGACCCAGTACTTC.

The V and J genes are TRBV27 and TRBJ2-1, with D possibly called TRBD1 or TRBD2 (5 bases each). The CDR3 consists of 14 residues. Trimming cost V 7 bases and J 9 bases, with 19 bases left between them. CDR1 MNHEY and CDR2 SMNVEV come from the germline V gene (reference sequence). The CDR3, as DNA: TGTGCCAGCACACACGGGACGAGGTCGGGTGAGCAGTTCTTC. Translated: CASTHGTRSGEQFF.

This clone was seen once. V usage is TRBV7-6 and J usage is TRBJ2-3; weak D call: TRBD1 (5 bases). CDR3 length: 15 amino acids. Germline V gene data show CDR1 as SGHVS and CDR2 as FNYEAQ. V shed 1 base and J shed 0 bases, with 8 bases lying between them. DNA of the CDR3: TGTGCCAGCAGCTTAGGACAGCGTAGCACAGATACGCAGTATTTT. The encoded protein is CASSLGQRSTDTQYF.